This TCR beta chain was recorded in a study of PD-1 blockade in classical Hodgkin lymphoma. Study observations and caveats: Newly diagnosed patients reportedly had lower baseline TCR diversity than healthy donors. The baseline diversity of complete responders showed similarity to that of newly diagnosed patients. The authors excluded patients who started nivolumab under 1 year after ASCT.

Sequenced by immunoSEQ multiplex PCR; TCRdb stores in-frame clones only, minus some. The sample records some 52,000 clones, around nine tenths being singletons. Concerning this clone: What it recognizes is unknown.

Stated time point: cycle 4 day 1 (C4D1), after less than seven weeks of nivolumab. Each patient relapsed following autologous stem cell transplantation, and prior brentuximab vedotin exposure differed. Best outcomes ranged across complete response, partial response and progressive disease. Germline V gene lookup returns CDR1 SGHRS and CDR2 YFSETQ. V was clipped by 4 bases and J by 1 base; unmatched bases: 5. The CDR3 contains 15 residues. The TCR was taken from a human donor with classical Hodgkin lymphoma. The V gene is TRBV5-1, the J gene TRBJ2-3; 8 bases match TRBD2. Sequenced material: peripheral blood mononuclear cells (PBMCs), taken before the fourth cycle of nivolumab. The CDR3, as DNA: TGCGCCAGCAGCATTAGCGGGGTACGCACAGATACGCAGTATTTT. Translation gives CASSISGVRTDTQYF. The entire variable domain, with the rest obtained from reference TRBV5-1 and TRBJ2-3, is as follows: KAGVTQTPRYLIKTRGQQVTLSCSPISGHRSVSWYQQTPGQGLQFLFEYFSETQRNKGNFPGRFSGRQFSNSRSEMNVSTLELGDSALYLCASSISGVRTDTQYFGPGTRLTVL.